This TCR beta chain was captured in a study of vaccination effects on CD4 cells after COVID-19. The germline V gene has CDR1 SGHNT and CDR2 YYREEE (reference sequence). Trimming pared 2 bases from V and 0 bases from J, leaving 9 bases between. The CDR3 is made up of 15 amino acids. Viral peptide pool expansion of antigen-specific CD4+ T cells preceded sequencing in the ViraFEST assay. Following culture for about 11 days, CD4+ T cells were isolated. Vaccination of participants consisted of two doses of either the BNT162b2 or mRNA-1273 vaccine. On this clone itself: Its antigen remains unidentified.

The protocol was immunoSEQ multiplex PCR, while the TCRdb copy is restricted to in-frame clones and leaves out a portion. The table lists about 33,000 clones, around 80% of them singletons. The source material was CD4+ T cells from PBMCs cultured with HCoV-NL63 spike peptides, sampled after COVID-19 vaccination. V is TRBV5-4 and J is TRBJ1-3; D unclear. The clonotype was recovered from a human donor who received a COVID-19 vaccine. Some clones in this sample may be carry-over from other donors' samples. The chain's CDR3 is CASSFMGNSGNTIYF. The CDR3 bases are TGTGCCAGCAGCTTTATGGGGAACTCTGGAAACACCATATATTTT.